Following are 23 T cell receptor beta chains from one sample sequenced in a study of persistence of HIV-infected CD4 T cells. Stimulation used approximately 10 ug/mL lysate from CMV-infected fibroblasts. CD4+ T cells upregulating both CD40 ligand and CD69 were sorted as responding cells. This was the immunoSEQ version 4 assay in survey mode. The repertoire was sequenced with immunoSEQ multiplex PCR; TCRdb's copy has only in-frame clones and lacks some. This sample has just under 20,000 clones, with approximately 80% found just once. Their target antigens are unknown. The sequences come from CD4+ T cells sorted from PBMCs after roughly 18-hour stimulation, collected from a patient who received antiretroviral therapy. These receptors were obtained from an adult man with HIV who was CMV-seropositive.

Sample share makes this clone medium-sized. V usage is TRBV7-9 and J usage is TRBJ1-5, with a tentative D call TRBD1 (5 bases). V was trimmed by 6 bases and J by 2 bases, leaving 17 bases between them. The CDR3 sequence is 16 residues long. Looked up from germline, CDR1 is SEHNR and CDR2 is FQNEAQ (reference sequence). This CDR3 reads CASSWGDLAGNQPQHF. DNA for the CDR3: TGTGCCAGCAGTTGGGGGGATTTGGCGGGCAATCAGCCCCAGCATTTT.

This clone was seen just once. The chain is built from TRBV28 and TRBJ1-5; D gene unclear. Germline-derived CDR1 and CDR2 are MDHEN and SYDVKM. The CDR3 covers 12 residues. V shed 6 bases and J shed 3 bases, with 6 bases lying between them. The CDR3 DNA reads as TGTGCCAGCAGCCTAGACAATCAGCCCCAGCATTTT. As protein: CASSLDNQPQHF.

The count of this clone is one. The chain joins TRBV6-5 to TRBJ1-1, with D uncertain. The CDR3 runs to 14 residues. V was cut by 0 bases and J by 8 bases, with 13 bases left in between. Germline values: CDR1 MNHEY, CDR2 SVGAGI. This CDR3 is CASSYSGRAFEAFF. DNA for the CDR3: TGTGCCAGCAGTTACTCCGGACGGGCCTTCGAAGCTTTCTTT.

This chain's CDR3 is CATSDLQGGRSNEQFF. Written as DNA, the CDR3 is TGTGCCACCAGTGATTTGCAAGGCGGACGGAGCAATGAGCAGTTCTTC. The rearrangement uses TRBV24-1 and TRBJ2-1; D unresolved. Trimming took 0 bases from V and 6 from J, leaving 14 bases between them. The CDR3 is 16 residues long. Germline V gene data show CDR1 as KGHDR and CDR2 as SFDVKD.

The chain employs TRBV5-1 and TRBJ2-7, with TRBD1 identical over 10 bases. CDR1 is SGHRS, CDR2 YFSETQ, per germline. CDR3 size: 18 residues. The J segment lost 4 bases and the V segment lost 3 bases, leaving 16 bases of the junction unmatched. CDR3 amino acids: CASSSPSKPGQGLYEQYF. The CDR3 nucleotides read TGCGCCAGCAGCTCACCCTCTAAACCGGGACAGGGGTTGTACGAGCAGTACTTC.

The chain uses TRBV3-1 (or the pseudogene TRBV3-2) and TRBJ1-2; no clear D. This CDR3 is built from 14 residues. Germline loops: CDR1 LGHDT, CDR2 YNNKEL (reference sequence). Trimming pared 1 base from V and 2 bases from J, leaving 8 bases between. The CDR3 DNA reads TGTGCCAGCAGCCAAGGAAAAGGAAACTATGGCTACACCTTC. It specifies CASSQGKGNYGYTF.

To note about this clone: This same CDR3 is encoded by further DNA sequences in the sample. The chain links TRBV14 to TRBJ1-1; no clear D gene. The length of the CDR3 is 14 residues. Germline CDR1 reads SGHDN; CDR2 reads FVKESK. Deletions cut 1 base from V and 0 bases from J, with 6 bases between. The CDR3 is CASSQAGMNTEAFF. The CDR3 region has the DNA TGTGCCAGCAGCCAAGCCGGGATGAACACTGAAGCTTTCTTT.

The chain uses TRBV4-1 and TRBJ1-1, with D tentatively TRBD1 (6 bases). The CDR3 runs 17 residues. The V gene's germline CDR1 is MGHRA and CDR2 YSYEKL. V was cut by 1 base and J by 0 bases, with 15 bases left in between. The DNA of the CDR3 is TGCGCCAGCAGCCAAGCCGGGACGGGGGCGGTGAACACTGAAGCTTTCTTT. Amino acid sequence: CASSQAGTGAVNTEAFF.

The J gene is TRBJ2-2, the V gene TRBV27; D remains ambiguous. Germline loops: CDR1 MNHEY, CDR2 SMNVEV (reference sequence). This CDR3 has 14 residues. Trimming cost V 3 bases and J 3 bases, with 8 bases left between them. CDR3 sequence reads: CASSFSWDTGELFF. CDR3 nucleotides: TGTGCCAGCAGTTTCTCGTGGGACACCGGGGAGCTGTTTTTT.

The chain has TRBV18 and TRBJ1-1, with D possibly being TRBD1 (5 bases). Trimming cost V 6 bases and J 1 base, with 9 bases left between them. This CDR3 is built from 13 residues. CDR1 and CDR2 (germline): KGHSH, LQKENI. This CDR3 reads CASSVTANTEAFF. The CDR3 DNA follows: TGTGCCAGCTCGGTGACAGCGAACACTGAAGCTTTCTTT.

The rearrangement uses TRBV9 and TRBJ2-2; D gene ambiguous. The germline V and J ends were trimmed by 0 bases and 3 bases, with 6 bases remaining between them. The CDR3 is 14 amino acids. Per the germline V gene, CDR1 is SGDLS and CDR2 is YYNGEE. The CDR3 loop is CASSVAAYTGELFF. The CDR3 coding sequence is TGTGCCAGCAGCGTAGCTGCTTACACCGGGGAGCTGTTTTTT.

The chain has TRBV19 and TRBJ1-2; D gene unclear. The CDR3 length is 13 residues. Trimming cost V 2 bases and J 1 base, with 5 bases left between them. Germline values: CDR1 LNHDA, CDR2 SQIVND (reference sequence). The CDR3 DNA is TGTGCCAGTAGTATACAGGTTAACTATGGCTACACCTTC. Translated, it gives CASSIQVNYGYTF.

The chain carries TRBV28 and TRBJ2-3, with TRBD2 identical over 11 bases. Trimming took 5 bases from V and 2 from J; bases not matched to a gene: 6. The CDR3 sequence is 16 residues long. Per the germline V gene, CDR1 is MDHEN and CDR2 is SYDVKM. The CDR3 DNA follows: TGTGCCAGCAGTCCCCAGACTAGCGGGGCCACAGATACGCAGTATTTT. It specifies CASSPQTSGATDTQYF.

This clone was seen a single time. The chain employs TRBV6-1 and TRBJ1-5; the D is unclear. Germline V gene data show CDR1 as MNHNS and CDR2 as SASEGT. The ends were cut back, 2 bases at V and 0 bases at J, with 5 bases in the middle. The CDR3 is made up of 14 amino acids. CDR3 sequence: CASSEIRSNQPQHF. The CDR3, as DNA: TGTGCCAGCAGTGAAATACGTAGCAATCAGCCCCAGCATTTT.

A few counts support this clone. V gene TRBV7-9 combines with J gene TRBJ1-4; TRBD1 aligns across 8 bases. This CDR3 has 18 amino acids. J was trimmed by 3 bases and V by 3 bases; bases with no gene match: 12. The germline gives CDR1 SEHNR, CDR2 FQNEAQ (reference sequence). Written as DNA, the CDR3 is TGTGCCAGCAGCTTTAGGGCAGGGGGCCCCGGATCTAATGAAAAACTGTTTTTT. Amino acid sequence: CASSFRAGGPGSNEKLFF. The full variable domain, in which reference TRBV7-9 and TRBJ1-4 provide the parts outside the CDR3, is DTGVSQNPRHKITKRGQNVTFRCDPISEHNRLYWYRQTLGQGPEFLTYFQNEAQLEKSRLLSDRFSAERPKGSFSTLEIQRTEQGDSAMYLCASSFRAGGPGSNEKLFFGSGTQLSVL.

The chain employs TRBV12-5 and TRBJ2-3, with 8 bases identical to TRBD2. The germline gives CDR1 LGHNT, CDR2 FRNRAP. The CDR3 loop spans 21 amino acids. V was clipped by 4 bases and J by 0 bases; unmatched bases: 21. In DNA form, the CDR3 reads TGTGCTAGTGGTTCCTTTTCGGGGGGCGCTAGCGGGTCCTCTAGCACAGATACGCAGTATTTT. Encoded protein: CASGSFSGGASGSSSTDTQYF.

This chain connects TRBV3-1 (or the pseudogene TRBV3-2) to TRBJ1-1, with 7 bases identical to TRBD1. The germline CDR1 and CDR2 sequences are LGHDT and YNNKEL (reference sequence). The CDR3 runs 15 residues. Losses at the gene ends were 5 bases for V and 0 bases for J; bases not matched to a gene: 6. The CDR3 spells CASSEGAGLNTEAFF. In DNA form, the CDR3 reads TGTGCCAGCAGCGAGGGGGCAGGGCTGAACACTGAAGCTTTCTTT.

The chain is built from TRBV19 and TRBJ1-1; perhaps TRBD1 as D (5 bases). The CDR3 is 17 amino acids. Trimming took 1 base from V and 0 from J, leaving 15 bases between them. CDR1 and CDR2 from the germline V gene are LNHDA and SQIVND (reference sequence). CDR3 coding DNA: TGTGCCAGTAGTATAGGGGAACATAGGGGTATGAACACTGAAGCTTTCTTT. It is translated as CASSIGEHRGMNTEAFF.

The J gene is TRBJ1-6, the V gene TRBV9; D gene unclear. Germline V CDR1 and CDR2: SGDLS, YYNGEE. V gave up 2 bases and J gave up 7 bases, with 7 bases separating them. The CDR3 runs 13 residues. The CDR3 coding sequence is TGTGCCAGCAGCGTTAAGGGAAATTCACCCCTCCACTTT. Translating gives CASSVKGNSPLHF.

The chain links TRBV3-1 (or the pseudogene TRBV3-2) to TRBJ1-1; D unresolved. V was trimmed by 0 bases and J by 3 bases, leaving 11 bases between them. This CDR3 spans 15 amino acids. CDR1 and CDR2 from the germline V gene are LGHDT and YNNKEL (reference sequence). This chain's CDR3 is CASSQDLLGHTEAFF. CDR3 DNA sequence: TGTGCCAGCAGCCAAGATCTCCTAGGGCACACTGAAGCTTTCTTT.

The V call is TRBV28, the J call TRBJ2-2; 10 nucleotides agree with TRBD1. The CDR3 runs to 17 residues. V gave up 5 bases and J gave up 7 bases; unmatched junction bases: 13. Germline CDR1 is MDHEN and CDR2 is SYDVKM. The CDR3 loop reads CASSPRSGTGEIGELFF. The CDR3 region has the DNA TGTGCCAGCAGTCCAAGATCAGGGACAGGGGAAATCGGGGAGCTGTTTTTT.

Note on this clone: The junction does not match germline at one end; this may be a read error. The sample holds other DNA sequences that translate to the same CDR3. The chain couples TRBV19 to TRBJ1-5, with unresolved D. Germline V gives CDR1 LNHDA, CDR2 SQIVND (reference sequence). CDR3 size: 15 residues. In nucleotides, the CDR3 is TGTGCCAGTAAAACTGGCCCCCAGAGCAATCAGCCCCAACATTTT. This sequence encodes CASKTGPQSNQPQHF.

This chain joins TRBV18 and TRBJ1-1; D might be TRBD1 (5 bases). Germline CDR1 reads KGHSH; CDR2 reads LQKENI. This CDR3 region has 13 residues. V lost 6 bases and J lost 1, with 9 bases in between. CDR3 DNA: TGTGCCAGCTCCCCGACAGAGAACACTGAAGCTTTCTTT. It yields the protein CASSPTENTEAFF.